This T cell receptor beta chain is from a study of T cell responses to AZD1222 COVID-19 vaccine. Broader study findings: Clonal diversity was possibly underestimated, and white British individuals and females predominated among donors. Across spike, vaccine-associated CD4 TCRs were found, dominant at 160-218 and 743-854.

To note about this clone: Its antigen remains unidentified.

Trimming removed 4 bases from V and 2 bases from J, with 15 bases in between. The CDR3 contains 15 residues. In germline, CDR1 is SNHLY, CDR2 FYNNEI. The data were produced by immunoSEQ multiplex PCR, yet TCRdb's version contains in-frame clones alone and is incomplete. The sample has 95,000 to 100,000 clones; about nine tenths are singletons. This sequence originates from an adult who received the AZD1222 COVID-19 vaccine. This rearrangement joins TRBV2 to TRBJ2-7; D may correspond to TRBD1 or TRBD2 (5 bases each). Sequenced material: peripheral blood, taken 28 days after the second AZD1222 dose. The CDR3 protein is CASSVTPGATYEQYF. CDR3 coding DNA: TGTGCCAGCAGTGTAACCCCCGGGGCCACCTACGAGCAGTACTTC. Full variable domain (outside the CDR3, taken from reference TRBV2 and TRBJ2-7): EPEVTQTPSHQVTQMGQEVILRCVPISNHLYFYWYRQILGQKVEFLVSFYNNEISEKSEIFDDQFSVERPDGSNFTLKIRSTKLEDSAMYFCASSVTPGATYEQYFGPGTRLTVT.